The T cell receptor (beta chain) described here comes from a study of beta chain features in type 1 diabetes. The wider study: The patients were much like the healthy donors in age, gender and cell yields. Study-wide findings and caveats: It was among patients, rather than healthy donors, that naive, central memory and Treg TCRB repertoires appeared more similar. Among patients with Type 1 diabetes, TCRB CDR3s were moderately but significantly shorter in every one of the four CD4+ subsets.

A word on this clone: Its antigen is unknown.

The authors reverse transcribed all of the isolated RNA, so sequencing captured expressed TCRB transcripts. Method: immunoSEQ multiplex PCR; TCRdb's copy keeps in-frame clones and lacks some. The table shows over 300,000 clones, with 8% occurring only once. Via the markers CD45RO/CCR7/CD25/CD127/CD95/CD27, stem cell-like memory, regulatory, central memory and naive CD4+ cells were sorted. Sequencing input: central memory CD4+ T cells from blood. The origin of this receptor is a young woman in good health.

As DNA, the CDR3 is TGTGCCAGCACGTCGTGGGGGGGCCTAGCCAAAAACATTCAGTACTTC. This translates into CASTSWGGLAKNIQYF. The genes are TRBV7-2 and TRBJ2-4, with a tentative D call TRBD2 (7 bases). The CDR3 runs to 16 residues. Trimming cost V 7 bases and J 0 bases, with 16 bases left between them. Germline V gives CDR1 SGHTA, CDR2 FQGNSA. Filled out from reference TRBV7-2 and TRBJ2-4, the complete variable domain reads GAGVSQSPSNKVTEKGKDVELRCDPISGHTALYWYRQSLGQGLEFLIYFQGNSAPDKSGLPSDRFSAERTGGSVSTLTIQRTQQEDSAVYLCASTSWGGLAKNIQYFGAGTRLSVL.